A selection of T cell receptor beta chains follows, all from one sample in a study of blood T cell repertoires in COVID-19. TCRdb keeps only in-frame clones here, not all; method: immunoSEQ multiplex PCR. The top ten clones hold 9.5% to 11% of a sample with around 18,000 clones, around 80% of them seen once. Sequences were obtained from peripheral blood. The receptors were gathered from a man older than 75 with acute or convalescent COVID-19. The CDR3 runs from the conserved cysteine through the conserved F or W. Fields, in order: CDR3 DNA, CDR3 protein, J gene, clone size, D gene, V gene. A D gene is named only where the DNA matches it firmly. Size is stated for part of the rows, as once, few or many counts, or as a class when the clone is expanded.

TGTGCCAGCACAGGGATGAGAAGAAACCCGCAGTTCTTC | CASTGMRRNPQFF | TRBJ2-1 | . | . | TRBV19
TGTGCCAGCAGCCCGGGTGGAAGCGCTGAAGCTTTCTTT | CASSPGGSAEAFF | TRBJ1-1 | . | . | TRBV7-3
TGTGCCAGCAGTCTCCCAAGCGGGACAGGGGGTTCACCCCTCCACTTT | CASSLPSGTGGSPLHF | TRBJ1-6 | . | TRBD1 | TRBV2
TGTGCCAGCAGGAGCCGGGGGACCTACAATGAGCAGTTCTTC | CASRSRGTYNEQFF | TRBJ2-1 | . | . | TRBV6-5
TGTGCCAGTAGTGAAGCCCGAAACACTGAAGCTTTCTTT | CASSEARNTEAFF | TRBJ1-1 | . | . | TRBV19
TGTGCCAGCAGCGCCCCCGGGACAGGAAAGGATGATGAGCAGTTCTTC | CASSAPGTGKDDEQFF | TRBJ2-1 | . | TRBD1 | TRBV13
TGTGCCAGCAGCCAACTAGCGGGACAAGAGACCCAGTACTTC | CASSQLAGQETQYF | TRBJ2-5 | . | TRBD2 | TRBV7-3
TGTGCCAGCAGGTTACAGGGGGCCGGGGAGACCCAGTACTTC | CASRLQGAGETQYF | TRBJ2-5 | . | TRBD1 | TRBV6-5
TGTGCCAGCAGCTTGGAGGCGGGGGAGCCTCCCTACAATGAGCAGTTCTTC | CASSLEAGEPPYNEQFF | TRBJ2-1 | . | TRBD2 | TRBV5-8
TGTGCCTGGAGTGGAAAGGGACTAGCGGGCTACGAGCAGTACTTC | CAWSGKGLAGYEQYF | TRBJ2-7 | . | TRBD2 | TRBV30
TGTGCCAGCAGTTCCGACCGGGATCACACAGATACGCAGTATTTT | CASSSDRDHTDTQYF | TRBJ2-3 | . | . | TRBV5-4
TGCGCCAGCAGCTTTAGTCGGGAATCAAGGAACACCGGGGAGCTGTTTTTT | CASSFSRESRNTGELFF | TRBJ2-2 | . | . | TRBV4-3
TGTGCCAGCAGCCGGACAGGGGAGATTGGAAACACCATATATTTT | CASSRTGEIGNTIYF | TRBJ1-3 | . | TRBD1 | TRBV7-2
TGTGCCAGTCGGACAGTCCAAAATAGCAATCAGCCCCAGCATTTT | CASRTVQNSNQPQHF | TRBJ1-5 | . | . | TRBV19
TGTGCCAGCAGGCCCTTCGGGAATCAGCCCCAGCATTTT | CASRPFGNQPQHF | TRBJ1-5 | . | . | TRBV6-5
TGTGCCACCAGCAGCAGGGAGGGTTACTATAATTCACCCCTCCACTTT | CATSSREGYYNSPLHF | TRBJ1-6 | . | . | TRBV15
TGTGCCAGCAGCTTCCCACTAAACACCATATATTTT | CASSFPLNTIYF | TRBJ1-3 | . | . | TRBV7-9
TGCAGTGCTAGTAAGAACAGGGGGCAATCACCCCTCCACTTT | CSASKNRGQSPLHF | TRBJ1-6 | . | TRBD1 | TRBV20-1
TGTGCCAGCAGCAACCCCCCGGGACTCCCTTTCTTGTTCTTC | CASSNPPGLPFLFF | TRBJ2-1 | . | . | TRBV5-6
TGTGCCAGCAGCTCAGACAGGGTCTATGGCTACACCTTC | CASSSDRVYGYTF | TRBJ1-2 | . | TRBD1 | TRBV7-2
TGTGCCAGCAGCAAACAGGGGTACGAGCAGTACTTC | CASSKQGYEQYF | TRBJ2-7 | . | TRBD1 | TRBV6-2/TRBV6-3
TGCGCCAGCAGCCAGGACAGGCCTAATGAAAAACTGTTTTTT | CASSQDRPNEKLFF | TRBJ1-4 | . | TRBD1 | TRBV5-1
TGCGCCAGCAGCCGATCTAGCGGGGGCCCAAACCAAAACATTCAGTACTTC | CASSRSSGGPNQNIQYF | TRBJ2-4 | . | TRBD2 | TRBV5-1
TGTGCCAGCAGCTCCCCCCGAGGGGGTTTGGACACCGGGGAGCTGTTTTTT | CASSSPRGGLDTGELFF | TRBJ2-2 | . | . | TRBV7-3
TGTGCCAGTAACAACAGGGGGCGTCGTTATAATTCACCCCTCCACTTT | CASNNRGRRYNSPLHF | TRBJ1-6 | . | TRBD1 | TRBV19
TGTGCCAGCAGCCCCTGGACTGGTCAAGAGACCCAGTACTTC | CASSPWTGQETQYF | TRBJ2-5 | . | . | TRBV13
TGTGCCAGCTCATCACAAGAGACCCAGTACTTC | CASSSQETQYF | TRBJ2-5 | . | . | TRBV18
TGCGCCAGCAGCTTACCTAGCGGGGCGAGCGCAGATACGCAGTATTTT | CASSLPSGASADTQYF | TRBJ2-3 | . | TRBD2 | TRBV5-1
TGTGCCAGCAGCAAAGCGGCACAGGGGAGAACTGAAGCTTTCTTT | CASSKAAQGRTEAFF | TRBJ1-1 | . | . | TRBV21-1
TGCGCCAGCAGTATTGGACTAGCGGGGGTTAGCTCCTACGAGCAGTACTTC | CASSIGLAGVSSYEQYF | TRBJ2-7 | . | TRBD2 | TRBV10-1
TGTGCCAGCAGTGAAGTCGGGACAGGGTCCTACGAGCAGTACTTC | CASSEVGTGSYEQYF | TRBJ2-7 | . | TRBD1 | TRBV6-1
TGTGCCAGCAGCTTGGTTGGGACTAGCGGTAGGGAGTCGTACAATGAGCAGTTCTTC | CASSLVGTSGRESYNEQFF | TRBJ2-1 | . | TRBD2 | TRBV5-8
TGTGCCACCAGCAGAGATCGGGGGGTGGAGACCCAGTACTTC | CATSRDRGVETQYF | TRBJ2-5 | . | TRBD2 | TRBV15
TGTGCCTGGAGTTCGCTTCAGGGGCCCTACACCTTC | CAWSSLQGPYTF | TRBJ1-2 | few | . | TRBV30
TGCAGCGTTGATGGTTCGGACAGGGGCTACAATGAGCAGTTCTTC | CSVDGSDRGYNEQFF | TRBJ2-1 | once | TRBD1 | TRBV29-1
TGTGCCAGCAGCGGAATACAGGGGGCGGTTCAGCCCCAGCATTTT | CASSGIQGAVQPQHF | TRBJ1-5 | . | TRBD1 | TRBV2
TGCGCCAGCAGCTTGGTCACAGGGGCGGACTATGGCTACACCTTC | CASSLVTGADYGYTF | TRBJ1-2 | . | TRBD1 | TRBV5-1
TGTGCCAGCAGCTTGGGACTAGCGGGGGGGCGCGGTAGGGCAGATACGCAGTATTTT | CASSLGLAGGRGRADTQYF | TRBJ2-3 | . | TRBD2 | TRBV5-6
TGTGCCAGCAGTTTGGCGGACACTGAAGCTTTCTTT | CASSLADTEAFF | TRBJ1-1 | . | . | TRBV12-3/TRBV12-4
TGTGCCAGCTCACCACTGACAGGGGGCAATTCACCCCTCCACTTT | CASSPLTGGNSPLHF | TRBJ1-6 | . | TRBD1 | TRBV18
TGCGCCAGCAGCCAAGATGAGGCCGCATTGACGGGCTACACCTTC | CASSQDEAALTGYTF | TRBJ1-2 | . | . | TRBV4-1
TGTGCCAGCCGAGGGTCCCCAGGGGGCAAATCGAACACTGAAGCTTTCTTT | CASRGSPGGKSNTEAFF | TRBJ1-1 | few | TRBD1 | TRBV18
TGCGCCAGCAGCTTGGACAGGGCCGGAAACACCATATATTTT | CASSLDRAGNTIYF | TRBJ1-3 | . | . | TRBV5-1
TGTGCCAGCAGCTCCCCCATGGGTAGCGGGGATGAGCAGTTCTTC | CASSSPMGSGDEQFF | TRBJ2-1 | . | TRBD2 | TRBV7-2
TGTGCCAGCTTAAGGGGGGAGACCCAGTACTTC | CASLRGETQYF | TRBJ2-5 | once | . | TRBV6-5
TGTGCCAGCTCACCCCGCGGGGGTGAAAAACTGTTTTTT | CASSPRGGEKLFF | TRBJ1-4 | . | . | TRBV19
TGTGCCAGCAGACCCCGACAGGGCGATACTGAAGCTTTCTTT | CASRPRQGDTEAFF | TRBJ1-1 | . | TRBD1 | TRBV5-4
TGTGCCAGCGGGAGGGAGGGACTAGCGGGGGAGACCCAGTACTTC | CASGREGLAGETQYF | TRBJ2-5 | . | TRBD2 | TRBV7-2
TGTGCCATCAGACAGGATCCGAACCAGCCCCAGCATTTT | CAIRQDPNQPQHF | TRBJ1-5 | . | . | TRBV10-3
TGTGCCAGCTCACCACCAAGCCAGAATAGCAATCAGCCCCGGCATTTT | CASSPPSQNSNQPRHF | TRBJ1-5 | . | . | TRBV18
TGTGCCTCCCTTCACCCTCCCCCCATCAGGGGAAGGACTGAAGCTTTCTTT | CASLHPPPIRGRTEAFF | TRBJ1-1 | few | . | TRBV30
TGTGCCAGCAGCTTAAATCCAGGAAGCAACTCACCCCTCCACTTT | CASSLNPGSNSPLHF | TRBJ1-6 | few | . | TRBV7-3
TGTGCCACCAGCACCCGGGGGACTGGGTCACCCCTCCACTTT | CATSTRGTGSPLHF | TRBJ1-6 | . | . | TRBV15